The 17 T cell receptor beta chains below all came from one sample that was sequenced in a study of T-cell memory formation after mild COVID-19. TCRdb re-derived calls from the 5' RACE reads in MiXCR, one entry per CDR3 protein. The top ten hold about 10% of the sample, which has hundreds of thousands of distinct CDR3 sequences, roughly 24% seen once. The sequenced sample consisted of PBMCs or a T cell subset sorted from them (not recorded which). These receptors were obtained from an adult woman who had mild COVID-19 (a few samples of this study predate the infection). Cell type and time point are not known.

The gene calls are TRBV4-1 and TRBJ1-6, with unresolved D. Trimming pared 0 bases from V and 3 bases from J, leaving 9 bases between. The CDR3 has 16 residues. The germline gives CDR1 MGHRA, CDR2 YSYEKL. DNA for the CDR3: TGCGCCAGCAGCCAAGATCCCAGGCACTATAATTCACCCCTCCACTTT. Translation: CASSQDPRHYNSPLHF.

The chain employs TRBV5-5 and TRBJ2-6; no clear D. V was shortened by 4 bases and J by 4 bases, with 18 bases between the two germline ends. Germline CDR1 SGHKS, CDR2 YYEKEE (reference sequence). This CDR3 spans 17 amino acids. Here the CDR3 DNA reads TGTGCCAGCAGCCCTGTTGATTATGGACCCGGGGCCAACGTCCTGACTTTC. It translates to CASSPVDYGPGANVLTF. The full variable domain, in which reference TRBV5-5 and TRBJ2-6 provide the parts outside the CDR3, is DAGVTQSPTHLIKTRGQQVTLRCSPISGHKSVSWYQQVLGQGPQFIFQYYEKEERGRGNFPDRFSARQFPNYSSELNVNALLLGDSALYLCASSPVDYGPGANVLTFGAGSRLTVL.

The gene calls are TRBV6-2 or TRBV6-3 and TRBJ2-7; 8 bases are a match to TRBD2. Trimming removed 7 bases from V and 3 bases from J; junction bases left unmatched: 8. CDR1 and CDR2 (germline): MNHEY, SVGEGT. The CDR3 is 14 amino acids. The CDR3 here is CASNLAGNVYEQYF. The CDR3 coding sequence is TGTGCCAGCAACTTAGCGGGAAACGTCTACGAGCAGTACTTC.

This clonotype was found a few times. The chain couples TRBV7-9 to TRBJ2-7, with 7 bases that match TRBD1. CDR1 SEHNR and CDR2 FQNEAQ come from the germline V gene (reference sequence). This CDR3 is built from 14 residues. The V and J ends lost 5 bases and 5 bases, in that order; junction bases with no gene match: 9. Here the CDR3 reads CASSRGTVENEQYF. The DNA of the CDR3 is TGTGCCAGCAGCCGTGGGACAGTGGAGAACGAGCAGTACTTC.

J is TRBJ2-1 and V is TRBV6-5; D remains unclear. V dropped 0 bases and J dropped 6 bases, with 9 bases sitting between them. The CDR3 is 14 amino acids. Germline V lookup: CDR1 MNHEY, CDR2 SVGAGI. In DNA form, the CDR3 reads TGTGCCAGCAGTTACTCTACTGGTATCAATGAGCAGTTCTTC. It is translated as CASSYSTGINEQFF.

The V and J genes are TRBV6-1 and TRBJ2-1; 9 positions agree with TRBD1. CDR3 length equals 14 residues. With 1 base clipped from V and 6 bases from J, the junction kept 1 base outside the gene matches. CDR1 MNHNS and CDR2 SASEGT come from the germline V gene. DNA for the CDR3: TGTGCCAGCAGTGAAGTGACAGGGGGCAATGAGCAGTTCTTC. Its translation: CASSEVTGGNEQFF.

The genes are TRBV7-3 and TRBJ2-1; D is possibly TRBD1 or TRBD2 (5 bases each). The V end lost 5 bases, the J end lost 9 bases, and 29 bases lay between the germline ends. In germline, CDR1 is SGHTA, CDR2 FQGTGA. This CDR3 contains 18 residues. CDR3 coding DNA: TGTGCCAGCAGCCCCGGGTTACGAGGGGATCCCCGCGGAGGTGAGCAGTTCTTC. Its translation is CASSPGLRGDPRGGEQFF.

The gene calls are TRBV12-3 or TRBV12-4 and TRBJ1-5, with D possibly matching TRBD1 (6 bases). CDR3 length: 14 amino acids. V lost 6 bases and J 7 bases, leaving 16 bases between the germline ends. The CDR3: CASSLSGGGQPQHF. As DNA, the CDR3 is TGTGCCAGCAGCCTATCAGGAGGGGGGCAGCCCCAGCATTTT.

This clonotype was counted only a few times. The chain links TRBV7-3 to TRBJ2-1; D possibly matches TRBD1 or TRBD2 (5 bases each). V gave up 1 base and J gave up 1 base, with 14 bases separating them. Germline assignment: CDR1 SGHTA and CDR2 FQGTGA. This CDR3 has 17 residues. The CDR3 reads CASSLRDPFESYNEQFF. In nucleotides, the CDR3 is TGTGCCAGCAGCTTAAGGGACCCGTTTGAATCCTACAATGAGCAGTTCTTC.

The chain couples TRBV20-1 to TRBJ2-3; 12 bases are shared with TRBD2. The CDR3 is 17 amino acids. V was pared by 2 bases and J by 2 bases, with 8 bases of the junction left unmatched. Germline assignment: CDR1 DFQATT and CDR2 SNEGSKA (reference sequence). CDR3 loop: CSARRGTSGSYTDTQYF. The CDR3 DNA reads as TGCAGTGCTAGACGGGGGACTAGCGGGTCCTACACAGATACGCAGTATTTT.

In this sample, this clonotype turned up many times. Mismatch with germline at one junction end may stem from a read error. The chain employs TRBV4-3 and TRBJ2-1; 7 bases map to TRBD2. This CDR3 spans 16 amino acids. Germline loops: CDR1 LGHNA, CDR2 YSLEER. The CDR3 DNA reads TGCGCCAGCAGCCAAGGTTGGCGGGGGTCCTTCAATGAGCAGTTCTTC. Encoded protein: CASSQGWRGSFNEQFF.

This rearrangement joins TRBV7-3 to TRBJ2-2; D remains unclear. Trimming shortened V by 5 bases and J by 0 bases, and 7 bases separated the two germline ends. Germline V gene data show CDR1 as SGHTA and CDR2 as FQGTGA. The CDR3 is made up of 14 amino acids. The CDR3 sequence is CASSTGSNTGELFF. DNA for the CDR3: TGTGCCAGCAGCACTGGGTCGAACACCGGGGAGCTGTTTTTT. Drawing the rest from reference TRBV7-3 and TRBJ2-2, the complete variable domain is GAGVSQTPSNKVTEKGKYVELRCDPISGHTALYWYRQSLGQGPEFLIYFQGTGAADDSGLPNDRFFAVRPEGSVSTLKIQRTERGDSAVYLCASSTGSNTGELFFGEGSRLTVL.

This clonotype has more than one count but fewer than ten. The chain uses TRBV3-1 and TRBJ1-2, with D unresolved. Germline V gives CDR1 LGHDT, CDR2 YNNKEL (reference sequence). V lost 5 bases and J 8 bases, leaving 12 bases between the germline ends. The CDR3 covers 12 residues. CDR3 sequence (DNA): TGTGCCAGCAGCGCCTTTCAAAGGGGCTACACCTTC. Translating gives CASSAFQRGYTF.

V is TRBV4-1 and J is TRBJ1-1, with D perhaps TRBD1 (6 bases). Trimming took off 0 bases at V and 1 base at J, with 9 bases between the two ends. This CDR3 region has 15 residues. Germline-derived CDR1 and CDR2 are MGHRA and YSYEKL. In DNA, the CDR3 is TGCGCCAGCAGCCAAGATGACAGGCGGAACACTGAAGCTTTCTTT. Protein sequence: CASSQDDRRNTEAFF.

The chain uses TRBV24-1 and TRBJ2-6, with a weak D call TRBD2 (6 bases). Germline lookup yields CDR1 KGHDR and CDR2 SFDVKD. Trimming took 4 bases from V and 2 from J, leaving 14 bases between them. The CDR3 length is 17 residues. The CDR3 DNA reads as TGTGCCACCAGTGACTCCCGGGAGAGTCCTGGGGCCAACGTCCTGACTTTC. Protein: CATSDSRESPGANVLTF.

This chain joins TRBV12-3 or TRBV12-4 and TRBJ1-3; the D is unclear. The CDR3 consists of 14 residues. The V end lost 5 bases, the J end lost 0 bases, and 8 bases lay between the germline ends. The CDR3: CASSRAVSGNTIYF. CDR3 nucleotide sequence: TGTGCCAGCAGTAGGGCAGTCTCTGGAAACACCATATATTTT.

The chain is built from TRBV19 and TRBJ1-5, with 12 positions matching TRBD1. Germline assignment: CDR1 LNHDA and CDR2 SQIVND (reference sequence). CDR3 size: 14 residues. V trimming: 8 bases; J trimming: 6 bases; junction bases outside the gene matches: 5. The CDR3 coding sequence is TGTGCCAGTCAGGGACAGGGGGCGAGTCAGCCCCAGCATTTT. Amino acid sequence: CASQGQGASQPQHF.